At least ten counts were recorded for the clone carrying this TCR beta chain. The source of the sample is a study of early T cells in non-severe SARS-CoV-2 infection. Across the whole study: Chains were unpaired, as sequencing was done on bulk RNA from unsorted whole blood.

Tagging with unique molecular identifiers was applied to individual cDNA molecules. TCRdb analysed the 5' RACE reads with MiXCR anew, one entry per CDR3 protein. The table includes about 39,000 distinct CDR3 sequences, around 5.1% detected once. Germline V gene lookup returns CDR1 LGHNA and CDR2 YNFKEQ. The junction had 4 bases not matched to a gene; V was cut back by 1 base and J by 5 bases. The CDR3 runs 15 residues. This clonotype was sampled from an adult who was a healthcare worker with PCR-confirmed SARS-CoV-2 infection or an uninfected control (not recorded which). The material was whole blood, obtained at baseline. The chain recombines TRBV4-2 with TRBJ1-1, with 10 bases matching TRBD1. The CDR3 DNA reads as TGTGCCAGCAGCCAAGTGCGGACAGGGGGTACTGAAGCTTTCTTT. This encodes CASSQVRTGGTEAFF.